The 2 T cell receptor beta chains below all came from one sample that was sequenced in a study of T cell repertoires in cytomegalovirus infection. These receptors lack a known antigen. TCRdb processed the reads anew with MiXCR; each CDR3 protein has one entry. The data contain 250,000 to 400,000 distinct CDR3 sequences, around 25% of them singletons. Sequenced here: cultured PBMCs, sampled from culture after CMV antigen stimulation. These TCRs come from a human donor in good health (CMV status not recorded). Some clones in this sample may be carry-over from other donors' samples.

At least ten counts were recorded for this clonotype. This rearrangement joins TRBV15 to TRBJ1-6; D unresolved. CDR3 length: 12 amino acids. Looked up from germline, CDR1 is LNHNV and CDR2 is YYDKDF (reference sequence). V was shortened by 0 bases and J by 6 bases, with 0 bases between the two germline ends. The DNA for the CDR3 is TGTGCCACCAGCAGAGATAATTCACCCCTCCACTTT. Its protein product is CATSRDNSPLHF.

This clonotype was counted between two and nine times. J is TRBJ2-2 and V is TRBV11-2; D is unresolved. V dropped 5 bases and J dropped 3 bases, with 13 bases sitting between them. Germline V gives CDR1 SGHAT, CDR2 FQNNGV. This CDR3 is built from 15 residues. CDR3 loop: CASSPVRRHTGELFF. The CDR3 DNA reads as TGTGCCAGCAGCCCCGTGCGGAGACACACCGGGGAGCTGTTTTTT.